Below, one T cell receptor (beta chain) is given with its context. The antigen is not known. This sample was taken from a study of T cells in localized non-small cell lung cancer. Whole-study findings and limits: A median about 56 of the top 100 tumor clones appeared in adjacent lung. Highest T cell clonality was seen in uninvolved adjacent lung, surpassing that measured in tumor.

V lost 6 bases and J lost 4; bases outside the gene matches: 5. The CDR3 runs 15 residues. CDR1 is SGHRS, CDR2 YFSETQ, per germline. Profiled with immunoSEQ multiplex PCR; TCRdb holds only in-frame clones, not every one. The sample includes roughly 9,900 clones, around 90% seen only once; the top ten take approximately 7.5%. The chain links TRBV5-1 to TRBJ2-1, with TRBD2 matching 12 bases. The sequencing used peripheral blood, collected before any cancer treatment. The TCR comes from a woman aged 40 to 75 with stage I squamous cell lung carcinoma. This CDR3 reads CASITGTSGYNEQFF. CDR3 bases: TGCGCCAGCATCACCGGGACTAGCGGGTACAATGAGCAGTTCTTC.